This T cell receptor beta chain appears in the sequencing data of a study of tumor-infiltrating lymphocytes in primary liver carcinoma. Study-wide background: There were roughly 3.5 to 7.13 million productive TCRbeta reads per sample, a yield similar across tissue types.

A constant-region primer primed TCR beta cDNA synthesis from 500 to 550 ng of total RNA. Sequencing libraries for TCR beta derived from three nested multiplex PCR rounds that used slightly modified ARM-PCR. The first two PCR rounds used TRBV1-TRBV30 primers with a Cbeta primer, roughly 10 cycles each. Via MiXCR, TCRdb re-called the multiplex PCR reads, giving one row per CDR3 protein. The data show 180,000 or so distinct CDR3 sequences, roughly 60% seen once. RNA isolated from unsorted whole blood supplied the blood RNA, with germline DNA also extracted. Worth noting for this clonotype: As the CDR3 is not closed by the conserved phenylalanine or tryptophan, this likely results from a read error.

The germline V and J ends were trimmed by 0 bases and 4 bases, with 17 bases remaining between them. Germline V CDR1 and CDR2: SGHNT, YYREEE (reference sequence). The CDR3 runs 17 residues. The material sequenced was peripheral blood. The source of this sequence is a man aged 40-50 years with primary liver carcinoma and hepatitis B virus infection. The J gene is TRBJ2-1, the V gene TRBV5-4, with D unclear. The CDR3 here is CASSLVGRLGVYNEQFL. For the CDR3, the DNA is TGTGCCAGCAGCTTGGTCGGCAGGCTGGGTGTATACAATGAGCAGTTCTTA.